This T cell receptor beta chain was documented in a study of blood T cell repertoires in COVID-19. Whole-study context: Nucleic acid was either cDNA or gDNA, and it came from T cells, B-cell-depleted T cells, or PBMCs.

The repertoire was sequenced with immunoSEQ multiplex PCR; TCRdb's copy has only in-frame clones and lacks some. The sample includes some 150,000 clones, roughly 80% of them seen just once. Germline lookup yields CDR1 SGHNT and CDR2 YYREEE (reference sequence). The CDR3 has 16 residues. The V gene end was trimmed by 2 bases and the J gene end by 0 bases; junction bases not matched to a gene: 3. The receptor was derived from a human donor in a cohort sampled during active COVID-19. The sequencing sample was made of peripheral blood. The chain combines TRBV5-4 with TRBJ2-3, with 10 bases that match TRBD2. CDR3 sequence (DNA): TGTGCCAGCAGCTTTAGCGGGGGGTCTAGCACAGATACGCAGTATTTT. Its protein is CASSFSGGSSTDTQYF.